Shown below are 15 T cell receptor beta chains from a single sample sequenced in a study of blood T cell repertoires in COVID-19. Using immunoSEQ multiplex PCR, the repertoire was profiled, and TCRdb retains in-frame clones only, with some absent. The table shows some 100,000 clones, with around 90% occurring only once. The sample was peripheral blood. The source is a woman aged 60-70 years with acute or convalescent COVID-19.

This chain connects TRBV30 to TRBJ1-2; TRBD1 matches at 10 bases. CDR3 length: 13 residues. V was clipped by 0 bases and J by 6 bases; unmatched bases: 1. Germline CDR1 and CDR2: GTSNPN and SVGIG (reference sequence). In DNA form, the CDR3 reads TGTGCCTGGAGTGTAGGGACAGGGGATGGCTACACCTTC. It translates to CAWSVGTGDGYTF.

On this clone: One end of the junction does not line up with germline, which may come from a read error. The chain links TRBV7-9 to TRBJ1-2, with a possible D match to TRBD1 (6 bases). Germline values: CDR1 SEHNR, CDR2 FQNEAQ (reference sequence). CDR3 length: 13 amino acids. The CDR3 loop is CASSIAGAWGYTF. The CDR3 bases are TGTGCCAGCAGCATAGCGGGGGCGTGGGGCTACACCTTC.

The rearrangement links TRBV6-2 or TRBV6-3 to TRBJ2-2, with TRBD2 matching 7 bases. The CDR3 is made up of 15 amino acids. The germline V gene has CDR1 MNHEY and CDR2 SVGEGT. V was clipped by 5 bases and J by 2 bases; unmatched bases: 5. In nucleotides, the CDR3 is TGTGCCAGCAGTCGACTAGCCCCCAACACCGGGGAGCTGTTTTTT. Translated: CASSRLAPNTGELFF.

This sequence joins TRBV7-8 and TRBJ1-5; TRBD1 agrees at 9 bases. The CDR3 is made up of 17 amino acids. Germline assignment: CDR1 SGHVS and CDR2 FQNEAQ. V shed 1 base and J 3 bases; nucleotides not matched to a gene: 7. This chain's CDR3 is CASSLGGGTGNNQPQHF. In DNA form, the CDR3 reads TGTGCCAGCAGCTTAGGGGGAGGGACAGGGAACAATCAGCCCCAGCATTTT.

The chain links TRBV28 to TRBJ1-6; D possibly corresponds to TRBD1 (6 bases). The CDR3 consists of 16 residues. The V end lost 11 bases, the J end lost 8 bases, and 25 bases lay between the germline ends. The germline V gene has CDR1 MDHEN and CDR2 SYDVKM. CDR3 amino acids: CAASGTDRRIYSPLHF. Written as DNA, the CDR3 is TGTGCCGCTAGCGGTACAGACAGGAGAATTTATTCACCCCTCCACTTT.

A few counts support this clone. The chain couples TRBV10-3 to TRBJ1-1; D uncertain. This CDR3 is built from 13 residues. V gave up 11 bases and J gave up 1 base, with 14 bases separating them. Germline V CDR1 and CDR2: ENHRY, SYGVKD. The CDR3 protein is CASQLEENTEAFF. For the CDR3, the DNA is TGTGCCTCCCAGTTGGAGGAGAACACTGAAGCTTTCTTT.

In DNA, the CDR3 is TGTGCCAGCAGTTACGGGAACAGGGGATCTGCTTTCTTT. It encodes CASSYGNRGSAFF. This chain joins TRBV6-5 and TRBJ1-1, with 7 bases fitting TRBD1. CDR3 length equals 13 residues. Losses at the gene ends were 2 bases for V and 11 bases for J; bases not matched to a gene: 8. Germline V gene sequence: CDR1 MNHEY, CDR2 SVGAGI.

This chain connects TRBV10-3 to TRBJ2-3, with 8 nucleotides matching TRBD2. Trimming at V came to 6 bases and at J to 4 bases, leaving 3 bases not matched to a gene. This CDR3 has 13 residues. The V gene's germline CDR1 is ENHRY and CDR2 SYGVKD. CDR3 sequence (DNA): TGTGCCATCAGAAGCGGGAGCGCAGATACGCAGTATTTT. This encodes CAIRSGSADTQYF.

The gene calls are TRBV29-1 and TRBJ1-2; the D gene is possibly TRBD1 (5 bases). This CDR3 comprises 15 residues. V was clipped by 5 bases and J by 4 bases, with 20 bases between them. Germline CDR1 reads SQVTM; CDR2 reads ANQGSEA. The CDR3 DNA sequence: TGCAGCGTTTGGGTCGGACACTCTCCGCCCTATGGCTACACCTTC. It encodes CSVWVGHSPPYGYTF.

The rearrangement joins TRBV11-3 to TRBJ1-6; D is unclear. CDR1 and CDR2 (germline): SGHNT, YENEEA. The CDR3 is 14 residues long. Trimming pared 8 bases from V and 9 bases from J, leaving 17 bases between. CDR3 protein: CASSPTGPRSPLHF. CDR3 nucleotide sequence: TGTGCCAGCTCCCCGACGGGTCCTCGTTCACCCCTCCACTTT.

The V and J genes are TRBV24-1 and TRBJ2-5, with D perhaps TRBD1 (6 bases). The germline V gene has CDR1 KGHDR and CDR2 SFDVKD. The CDR3 loop spans 14 amino acids. Between the trimmed V and J ends, which lost 9 bases and 7 bases, there was a span of 20 bases. The DNA for the CDR3 is TGTGCCACCGCCGGGACGGAGGAAGGGGGGACCCAGTACTTC. Amino acid sequence: CATAGTEEGGTQYF.

The V and J genes are TRBV30 and TRBJ2-7; TRBD1 matches at 9 bases. CDR3 length: 14 amino acids. J was trimmed by 5 bases and V by 3 bases; bases with no gene match: 8. CDR1 and CDR2 from the germline V gene are GTSNPN and SVGIG (reference sequence). DNA of the CDR3: TGTGCCTGGAGCCCCGGACAGGGGAGACACGAGCAGTACGTC. The encoded protein is CAWSPGQGRHEQYV.

For the CDR3, the DNA is TGTGCCAGCAGCTTTTTTTTCGCGGGGGAAGAGACCCAGTACTTC. Residues: CASSFFFAGEETQYF. The chain employs TRBV5-6 and TRBJ2-5; TRBD2 aligns across 7 bases. This CDR3 has 15 amino acids. Trimming cost V 2 bases and J 3 bases; bases outside gene matches: 7. Germline loops: CDR1 SGHDT, CDR2 YYEEEE.

J is TRBJ2-3 and V is TRBV7-3, with D tentatively TRBD1 (5 bases). The CDR3 contains 16 residues. Germline V gene lookup returns CDR1 SGHTA and CDR2 FQGTGA. V was trimmed by 0 bases and J by 0 bases, leaving 10 bases between them. The CDR3, as DNA: TGTGCCAGCAGCTTAACGGGGCCCTCTAGCACAGATACGCAGTATTTT. Translated: CASSLTGPSSTDTQYF.

This chain links TRBV19 with TRBJ1-5, with TRBD1 matching 8 bases. Germline loops: CDR1 LNHDA, CDR2 SQIVND (reference sequence). The CDR3 is made up of 14 amino acids. V lost 1 base and J lost 5; bases outside the gene matches: 1. The CDR3 DNA reads as TGTGCCAGTAGTATAGTGACAGGGGATCAGCCCCAGCATTTT. As protein: CASSIVTGDQPQHF.